This record covers a single TCR beta chain. These data come from a study of shared clonotypes between healthy human individuals. Sequenced by immunoSEQ multiplex PCR; TCRdb stores in-frame clones only, minus some. The sample holds 470,000 or so clones, roughly 80% seen once. The sequenced sample was PBMCs. This clonotype was sampled from a woman aged 40 to 50 in good health. Some clones in this sample may be carry-over from other donors' samples.

The DNA for the CDR3 is TGTGCCAGCAGCGTACAGACCGCCACCCCGGAGGGCTACACCTTC. Its translation is CASSVQTATPEGYTF. This chain links TRBV9 with TRBJ1-2; D not certain. V shed 1 base and J shed 8 bases, with 18 bases lying between them. The germline CDR1 and CDR2 sequences are SGDLS and YYNGEE. The CDR3 length is 15 residues.